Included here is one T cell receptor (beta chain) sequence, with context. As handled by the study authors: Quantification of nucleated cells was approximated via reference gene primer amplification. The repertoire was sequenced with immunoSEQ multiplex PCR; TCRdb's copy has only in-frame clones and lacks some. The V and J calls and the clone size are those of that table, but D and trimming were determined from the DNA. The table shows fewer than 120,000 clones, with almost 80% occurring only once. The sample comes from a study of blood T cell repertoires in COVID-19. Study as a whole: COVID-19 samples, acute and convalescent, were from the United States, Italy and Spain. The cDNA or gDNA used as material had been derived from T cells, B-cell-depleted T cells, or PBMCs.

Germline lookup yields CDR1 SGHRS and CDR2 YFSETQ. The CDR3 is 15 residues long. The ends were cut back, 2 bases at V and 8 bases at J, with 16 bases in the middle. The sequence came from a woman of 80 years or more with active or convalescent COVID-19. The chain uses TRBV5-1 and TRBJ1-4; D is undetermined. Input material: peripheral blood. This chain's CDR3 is CASSFRGPTGEKLFF. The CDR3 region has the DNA TGCGCCAGCAGCTTTCGGGGTCCTACGGGGGAAAAACTGTTTTTT.